This TCR beta chain was profiled in a study of cytomegalovirus exposure and HLA in healthy donors. Notes on this clone: What it recognizes is unknown.

The PCR was carried out with 60 Vbeta primers and 13 Jbeta primers. Sequencing used immunoSEQ multiplex PCR; TCRdb keeps in-frame clones, though not all of them. Counted here are approximately 140,000 clones, about 82% occurring once; the ten biggest clones make up approximately 1.1%. Study observations and caveats: Across donors, sequencing depth was assumed by presence/absence analyses to be roughly uniform.

The CDR3 loop spans 14 amino acids. Trimming stripped 0 bases from V and 2 bases from J, with 6 bases between. Germline CDR1 is SGHRS and CDR2 is YFSETQ. The specimen sequenced was PBMCs. The chain has TRBV5-1 and TRBJ1-3; D is unresolved. This clonotype was obtained from a boy under 18 in good health and CMV-seronegative. CDR3 nucleotide sequence: TGCGCCAGCAGCTTGGGGGCGACTGGAAACACCATATATTTT. Protein product: CASSLGATGNTIYF.